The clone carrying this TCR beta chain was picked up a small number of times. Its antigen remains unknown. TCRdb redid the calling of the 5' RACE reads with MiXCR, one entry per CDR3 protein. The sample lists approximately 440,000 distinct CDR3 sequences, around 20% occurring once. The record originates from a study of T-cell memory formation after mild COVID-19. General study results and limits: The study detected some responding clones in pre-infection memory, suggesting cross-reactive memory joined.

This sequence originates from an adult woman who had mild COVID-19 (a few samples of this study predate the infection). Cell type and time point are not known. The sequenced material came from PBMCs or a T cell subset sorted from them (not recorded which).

This CDR3 reads CASSSMGYEQFF. As DNA, the CDR3 is TGTGCCAGCAGTTCAATGGGATATGAGCAGTTCTTC. This chain links TRBV6-5 with TRBJ2-1; no clear D. This CDR3 region has 12 residues. Germline loops: CDR1 MNHEY, CDR2 SVGAGI. The V end was cut by 4 bases, the J end by 8 bases, with 9 bases between.